Listed below are T cell receptor beta chains from one sample, sequenced in a study of blood T cell repertoires in COVID-19. TCRdb keeps only in-frame clones here, not all; method: immunoSEQ multiplex PCR. The profile shows roughly 280,000 clones, around nine tenths of them singletons. The sample consisted of peripheral blood. Every receptor here comes from a man aged 35 to 55 with active or convalescent COVID-19. Each CDR3 is given without its conserved first and last residue.

TRBV7-3,TRBJ1-1,ASSDRGGTEAF
TRBV24-1,TRBJ1-4,ATSDSSTAGGEKLF
TRBV5-1,TRBJ2-3,ASSPLAGAGGDTQY
TRBV4-1,TRBJ2-7,ASSQVKGAYEQY
TRBV28,TRBJ1-1,ASSLLGGTEAF
TRBV4-2,TRBJ2-5,ASSQPGLPMETQY
TRBV19,TRBJ1-2,ASSVRQGYYGYT
TRBV19,TRBJ2-5,ASSIQRETSQETQY
TRBV5-1,TRBJ1-4,ASSPGQGFEKLF
TRBV19,TRBJ2-3,ASSSGFGTDTQY
TRBV28,TRBJ1-4,ASRPTANEKLF
TRBV2,TRBJ1-4,ASSEDGATNEKLF
TRBV5-1,TRBJ2-1,ASSLAIGVGEQF
TRBV7-3,TRBJ2-3,ASSLIVGDTQY
TRBV11-2,TRBJ2-2,ASSLGGSGALRDTGELF
TRBV5-4,TRBJ1-6,ASTLGGGSLGSPLH
TRBV4-1,TRBJ2-1,ASSQVTDNEQF
TRBV9,TRBJ2-1,ASSPGGLGSSSYNEQF
TRBV5-5,TRBJ1-5,ASSLSGWSSNQPQH
TRBV30,TRBJ1-6,AWSVGRGSVSPLH
TRBV7-2,TRBJ1-5,ASSLVSGKNQPQH
TRBV7-2,TRBJ2-1,ASSLQRGVAYNEQF
TRBV10-1,TRBJ2-1,ASSPGGPRGVGQF
TRBV6-5,TRBJ1-1,VSLTGVAEAF
TRBV3-1/TRBV3-2,TRBJ1-6,ASSQAGGTGNSPLH
TRBV14,TRBJ2-7,ASSQGPERRYEQY
TRBV29-1,TRBJ1-1,SVESGAHMNTEAF
TRBV24-1,TRBJ2-1,ATSSNSGSTYNEQF
TRBV19,TRBJ2-2,ASSRGSGGTGELF
TRBV25-1,TRBJ2-7,ASRRGQGLSYEQY
TRBV6-6,TRBJ1-5,ASSVQGSNQPQH
TRBV18,TRBJ2-7,ASTNLAGGPEQY
TRBV2,TRBJ1-5,ASSKTESSNQPQH
TRBV28,TRBJ1-5,ASRRDQPQH
TRBV7-2,TRBJ2-1,ASSLIPEGLF
TRBV6-2/TRBV6-3,TRBJ2-2,ASSPPPGTSGSPTPNTGELF
TRBV10-1,TRBJ2-1,ASSRETGTGAYNEQF
TRBV4-2,TRBJ2-3,ASSQPRSSDTQY
TRBV4-2,TRBJ2-7,ASSQFLAYEQY
TRBV19,TRBJ2-7,ASSKYRASSSYEQY
TRBV2,TRBJ2-1,ASRLGGRYNEQF
TRBV10-3,TRBJ2-2,ATLGETGELF
TRBV4-1,TRBJ1-6,ASSYDSGGAPLH
TRBV6-1,TRBJ1-6,ASSDRPGVPLH
TRBV9,TRBJ2-7,ASSVVGSEQY
TRBV2,TRBJ2-5,ASNRLAGDETQY
TRBV2,TRBJ2-7,ASQSRIDSHYEQY